Each of the 8 T cell receptor beta chains below was sequenced from the same sample in a study of OX40 agonist ivuxolimab in advanced cancers. Some clones are missing from TCRdb's copy, which holds only in-frame ones; the method was immunoSEQ multiplex PCR. Of 40,000 to 45,000 clones listed, 80% are singletons. The sequences come from CD4+ or CD8+ T cells sorted from blood, collected in a trial of the OX40 agonist ivuxolimab. The source is an adult with an advanced solid tumor such as melanoma, head and neck, liver or kidney cancer.

V and J are TRBV5-1 and TRBJ2-5, with 7 bases aligning to TRBD2. The end of the DNA is better explained by TRBJ2-7, so the J call may be wrong. CDR3 length: 16 amino acids. Germline V lookup: CDR1 SGHRS, CDR2 YFSETQ. The CDR3 spells CASSPTTGTIHYEQYF. In nucleotides, the CDR3 is TGCGCCAGCAGCCCCACAACCGGGACTATTCACTACGAGCAGTACTTC.

The CDR3 DNA is TGTGCCAGCAGCTTGGTCATCGGGGAGCTGTTTTTT. Its translation: CASSLVIGELFF. This chain joins TRBV5-6 and TRBJ2-2, with no clear D. The CDR3 is 12 residues long. The germline CDR1 and CDR2 sequences are SGHDT and YYEEEE. Between the trimmed V and J ends, which lost 0 bases and 7 bases, there was a span of 4 bases.

This chain links TRBV11-2 with TRBJ2-7; the D is unclear. CDR1 SGHAT and CDR2 FQNNGV come from the germline V gene. This CDR3 is 11 amino acids long. Trimming shortened V by 2 bases and J by 5 bases, and 4 bases separated the two germline ends. This CDR3 is CASSLWDEQYF. The CDR3 coding sequence is TGTGCCAGCAGCTTATGGGACGAGCAGTACTTC.

In this sample, this clone turned up once. The chain couples TRBV2 to TRBJ1-1, with TRBD1 matching 9 bases. With V trimmed by 6 bases and J by 1 base, 15 bases remained unmatched. CDR1 SNHLY and CDR2 FYNNEI come from the germline V gene. The CDR3 totals 18 residues. CDR3 amino acids: CASRVSGTGLLRNTEAFF. CDR3 nucleotides: TGTGCCAGCAGGGTTTCGGGGACAGGGCTGCTCAGGAACACTGAAGCTTTCTTT.

This chain's CDR3 is CATGGQEGSTDTQYF. The CDR3 nucleotides are TGTGCCACCGGAGGACAGGAAGGGTCCACAGATACGCAGTATTTT. This chain links TRBV10-3 with TRBJ2-3; 7 bases are a match to TRBD1. Germline V CDR1 and CDR2: ENHRY, SYGVKD. Losses at the gene ends were 10 bases for V and 2 bases for J; bases not matched to a gene: 12. The length of the CDR3 is 15 residues.

The chain couples TRBV10-3 to TRBJ2-1; TRBD2 agrees at 11 bases. CDR3 length equals 17 residues. The germline gives CDR1 ENHRY, CDR2 SYGVKD. With V trimmed by 10 bases and J by 8 bases, 19 bases remained unmatched. Here the CDR3 reads CATRPPNSGGVRDEQFF. CDR3 DNA sequence: TGTGCCACACGGCCTCCCAATAGCGGGGGGGTACGGGATGAGCAGTTCTTC.

The rearrangement links TRBV19 to TRBJ2-1; D not resolved. The V gene lost 3 bases and the J gene lost 5 bases, with 14 bases spanning the gap. The CDR3 spans 15 residues. The germline V gene encodes CDR1 LNHDA and CDR2 SQIVND (reference sequence). The CDR3 coding sequence is TGTGCCAGTAGTATGGAGAATTTGGGGAACAATGAGCAGTTCTTC. Amino acids: CASSMENLGNNEQFF.

The gene calls are TRBV28 and TRBJ2-7, with no clear D. CDR3 length: 11 residues. Germline lookup yields CDR1 MDHEN and CDR2 SYDVKM. V lost 8 bases to trimming and J lost 2 bases, with 7 bases between them. CDR3 bases: TGTGCCAGCCGAAACCCCTACGAGCAGTACTTC. It is translated as CASRNPYEQYF.